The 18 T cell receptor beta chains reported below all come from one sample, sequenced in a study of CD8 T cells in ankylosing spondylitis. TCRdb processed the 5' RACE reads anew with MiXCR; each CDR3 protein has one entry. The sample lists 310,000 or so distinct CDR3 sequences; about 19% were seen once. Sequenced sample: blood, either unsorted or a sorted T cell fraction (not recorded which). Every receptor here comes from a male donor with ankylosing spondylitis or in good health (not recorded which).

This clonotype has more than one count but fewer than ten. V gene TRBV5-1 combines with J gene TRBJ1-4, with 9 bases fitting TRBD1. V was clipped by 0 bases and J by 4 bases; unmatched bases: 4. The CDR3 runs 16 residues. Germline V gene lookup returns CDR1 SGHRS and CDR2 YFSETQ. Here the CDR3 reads CASSLVPTGGNEKLFF. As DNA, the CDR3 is TGCGCCAGCAGCTTGGTCCCGACAGGGGGTAATGAAAAACTGTTTTTT.

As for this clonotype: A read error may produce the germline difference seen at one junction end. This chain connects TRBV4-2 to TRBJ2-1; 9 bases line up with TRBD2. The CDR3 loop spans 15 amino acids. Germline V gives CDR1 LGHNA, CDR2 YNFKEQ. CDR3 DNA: TGTGGCAGCAGCCAAACGGGACTAGCAAGCAATGAGCAGTTCTTC. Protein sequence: CGSSQTGLASNEQFF.

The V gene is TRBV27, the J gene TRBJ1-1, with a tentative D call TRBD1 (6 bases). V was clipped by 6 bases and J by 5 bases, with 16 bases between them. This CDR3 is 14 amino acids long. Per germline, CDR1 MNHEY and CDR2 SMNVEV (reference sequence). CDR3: CASRPRGVATEAFF. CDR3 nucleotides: TGTGCCAGCAGACCCAGGGGTGTGGCGACTGAAGCTTTCTTT.

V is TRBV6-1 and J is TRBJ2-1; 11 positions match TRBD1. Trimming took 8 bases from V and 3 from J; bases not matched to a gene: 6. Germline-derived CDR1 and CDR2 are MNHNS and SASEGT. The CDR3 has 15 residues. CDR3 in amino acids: CASLKGQGGYNEQFF. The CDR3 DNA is TGTGCCAGCCTGAAGGGACAGGGGGGCTACAATGAGCAGTTCTTC.

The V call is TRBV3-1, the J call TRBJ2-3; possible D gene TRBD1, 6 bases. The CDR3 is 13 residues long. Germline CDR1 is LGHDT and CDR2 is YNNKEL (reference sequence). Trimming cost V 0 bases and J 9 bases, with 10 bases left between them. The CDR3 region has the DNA TGTGCCAGCAGCCAAGAACCAGGGACAACGCAGTATTTT. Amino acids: CASSQEPGTTQYF.

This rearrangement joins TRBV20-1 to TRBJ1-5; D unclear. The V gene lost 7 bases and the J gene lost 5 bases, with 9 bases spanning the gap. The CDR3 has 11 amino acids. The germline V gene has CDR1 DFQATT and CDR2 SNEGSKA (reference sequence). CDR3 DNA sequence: TGCAGTGTTTCGGGTGATCAGCCCCAGCATTTT. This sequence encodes CSVSGDQPQHF.

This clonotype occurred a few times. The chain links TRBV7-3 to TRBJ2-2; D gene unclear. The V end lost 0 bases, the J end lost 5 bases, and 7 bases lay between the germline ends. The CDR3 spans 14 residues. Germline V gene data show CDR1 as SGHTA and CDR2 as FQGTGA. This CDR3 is CASSLTVGTGELFF. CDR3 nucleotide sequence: TGTGCCAGCAGCTTAACTGTGGGGACCGGGGAGCTGTTTTTT.

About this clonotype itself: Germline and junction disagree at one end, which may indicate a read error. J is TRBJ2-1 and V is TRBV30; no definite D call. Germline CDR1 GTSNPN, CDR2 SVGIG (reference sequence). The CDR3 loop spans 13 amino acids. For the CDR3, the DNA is TGTGCCTGGAGTGGGAGTGGGCACAATGAGCGGTTCTTC. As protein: CAWSGSGHNERFF.

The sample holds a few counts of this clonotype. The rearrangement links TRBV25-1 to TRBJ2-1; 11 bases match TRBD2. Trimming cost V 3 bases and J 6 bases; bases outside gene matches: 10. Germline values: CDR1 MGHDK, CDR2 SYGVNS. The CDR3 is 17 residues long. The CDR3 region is CASSEKGTSGGFNEQFF. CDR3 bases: TGTGCCAGCAGTGAGAAGGGCACTAGCGGGGGTTTCAATGAGCAGTTCTTC. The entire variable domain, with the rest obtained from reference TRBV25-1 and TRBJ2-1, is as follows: EADIYQTPRYLVIGTGKKITLECSQTMGHDKMYWYQQDPGMELHLIHYSYGVNSTEKGDLSSESTVSRIRTEHFPLTLESARPSHTSQYLCASSEKGTSGGFNEQFFGPGTRLTVL.

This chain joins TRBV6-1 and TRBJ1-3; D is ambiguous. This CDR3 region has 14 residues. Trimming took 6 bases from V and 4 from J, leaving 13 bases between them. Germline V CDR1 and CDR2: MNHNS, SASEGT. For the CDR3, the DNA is TGTGCCAGCAGCAAGGGAGGGTCCGGAAACACCATATATTTT. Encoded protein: CASSKGGSGNTIYF.

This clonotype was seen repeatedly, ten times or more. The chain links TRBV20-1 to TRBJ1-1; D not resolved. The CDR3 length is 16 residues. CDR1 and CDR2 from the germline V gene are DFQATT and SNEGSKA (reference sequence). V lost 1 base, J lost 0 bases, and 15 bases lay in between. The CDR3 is CSARVPQIKMNTEAFF. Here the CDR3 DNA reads TGCAGTGCTAGAGTTCCGCAAATTAAGATGAACACTGAAGCTTTCTTT.

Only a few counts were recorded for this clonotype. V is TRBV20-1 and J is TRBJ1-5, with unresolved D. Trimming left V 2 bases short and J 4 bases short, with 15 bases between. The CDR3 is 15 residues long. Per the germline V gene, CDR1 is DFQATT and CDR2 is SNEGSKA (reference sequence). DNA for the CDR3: TGCAGTGCTAGACGAGGGCCACCGACAAATCAGCCCCAGCATTTT. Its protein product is CSARRGPPTNQPQHF.

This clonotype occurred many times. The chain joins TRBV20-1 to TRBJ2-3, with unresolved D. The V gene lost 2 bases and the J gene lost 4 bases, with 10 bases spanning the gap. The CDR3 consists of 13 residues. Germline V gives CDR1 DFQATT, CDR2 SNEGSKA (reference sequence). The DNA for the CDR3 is TGCAGTGCTAGACGATCTGGGCCAGATACGCAGTATTTT. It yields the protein CSARRSGPDTQYF.

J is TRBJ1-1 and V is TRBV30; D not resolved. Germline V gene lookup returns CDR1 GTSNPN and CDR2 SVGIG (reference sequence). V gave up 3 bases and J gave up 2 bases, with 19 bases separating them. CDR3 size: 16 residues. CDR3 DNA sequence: TGTGCCTGGAGCCTTGGCCGGGTCACTTCAAACACTGAAGCTTTCTTT. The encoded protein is CAWSLGRVTSNTEAFF.

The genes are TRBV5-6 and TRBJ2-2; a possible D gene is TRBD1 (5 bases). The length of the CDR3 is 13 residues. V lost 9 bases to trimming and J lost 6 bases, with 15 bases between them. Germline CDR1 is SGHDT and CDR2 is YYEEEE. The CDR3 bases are TGTGCCATGGGCCGACAGATCCCCGGGGAGCTGTTTTTT. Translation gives CAMGRQIPGELFF.

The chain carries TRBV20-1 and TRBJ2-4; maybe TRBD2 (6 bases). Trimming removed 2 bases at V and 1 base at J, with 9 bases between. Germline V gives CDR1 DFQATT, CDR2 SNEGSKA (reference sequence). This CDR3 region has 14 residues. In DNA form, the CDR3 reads TGCAGTGCTAGATGGGCGGGGGCCAAAAACATTCAGTACTTC. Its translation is CSARWAGAKNIQYF.

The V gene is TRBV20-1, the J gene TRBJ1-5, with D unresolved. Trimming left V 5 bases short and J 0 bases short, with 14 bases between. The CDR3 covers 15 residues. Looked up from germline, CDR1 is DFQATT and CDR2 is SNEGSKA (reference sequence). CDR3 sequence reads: CSAGETGSSNQPQHF. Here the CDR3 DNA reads TGCAGTGCTGGCGAGACGGGGTCTAGCAATCAGCCCCAGCATTTT.

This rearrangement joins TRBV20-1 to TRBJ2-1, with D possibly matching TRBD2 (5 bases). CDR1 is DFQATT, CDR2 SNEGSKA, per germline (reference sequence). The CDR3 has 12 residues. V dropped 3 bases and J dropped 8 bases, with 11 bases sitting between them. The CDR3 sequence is CSASTLVDEQFF. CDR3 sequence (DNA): TGCAGTGCTAGTACACTAGTCGATGAGCAGTTCTTC.